The 9 T cell receptor beta chains presented below share a single source sample, sequenced in a study of T cell responses to AZD1222 COVID-19 vaccine. Only in-frame clones appear in the TCRdb table, and some are missing; sequencing was by immunoSEQ multiplex PCR. Altogether around 100,000 clones are present, 70% to 90% being singletons, with the ten largest covering roughly 6%. Sequences were derived from peripheral blood, sampled on day 0 of AZD1222 vaccination. The receptors shown here come from an adult in good health.

The chain uses TRBV3-1 (or the pseudogene TRBV3-2) and TRBJ1-1; the D is unclear. The CDR3 covers 13 residues. The V end was cut by 4 bases, the J end by 3 bases, with 9 bases between. The germline gives CDR1 LGHDT, CDR2 YNNKEL (reference sequence). CDR3: CASSPASYTEAFF. For the CDR3, the DNA is TGTGCCAGCAGCCCCGCCAGCTACACTGAAGCTTTCTTT.

The chain carries TRBV2 and TRBJ1-4; D perhaps matches TRBD1 (5 bases). This CDR3 region has 14 residues. Per the germline V gene, CDR1 is SNHLY and CDR2 is FYNNEI. V was trimmed by 6 bases and J by 7 bases, leaving 15 bases between them. The CDR3 DNA sequence: TGTGCCAGCAGACACCGGGGCCGGGGTGAAAAACTGTTTTTT. Protein: CASRHRGRGEKLFF.

This clone has more than one count but fewer than ten. V usage is TRBV30 and J usage is TRBJ2-5; D remains unclear. The CDR3 sequence is 13 residues long. Germline V lookup: CDR1 GTSNPN, CDR2 SVGIG (reference sequence). Trimming removed 0 bases from V and 2 bases from J, with 7 bases in between. CDR3 bases: TGTGCCTGGAGTGTAGGCAGTCAAGAGACCCAGTACTTC. It translates to CAWSVGSQETQYF.

J is TRBJ1-5 and V is TRBV6-1; D remains ambiguous. Germline V gene data show CDR1 as MNHNS and CDR2 as SASEGT. V gave up 3 bases and J gave up 1 base, with 7 bases separating them. The CDR3 runs 14 residues. The CDR3, as DNA: TGTGCCAGCAGTGAGGGCAGGAGCAATCAGCCCCAGCATTTT. Translation: CASSEGRSNQPQHF.

The chain uses TRBV3-1 (or the pseudogene TRBV3-2) and TRBJ2-7; D tentatively fits TRBD1 or TRBD2 (5 bases each). The CDR3 sequence is 15 residues long. Germline assignment: CDR1 LGHDT and CDR2 YNNKEL (reference sequence). The ends were cut back, 4 bases at V and 5 bases at J, with 18 bases in the middle. CDR3 loop: CASSRMGESGDEQYF. The CDR3 DNA reads TGTGCCAGCAGCCGAATGGGGGAGTCCGGGGACGAGCAGTACTTC.

The CDR3 protein is CASSPEPGGYTF. The CDR3 DNA reads as TGTGCCAGCAGCCCCGAGCCTGGAGGCTACACCTTC. The V gene is TRBV6-1, the J gene TRBJ1-2; D is unclear. This CDR3 is built from 12 residues. V was clipped by 6 bases and J by 8 bases, with 13 bases between them. From germline, CDR1 is MNHNS and CDR2 SASEGT.

The chain carries TRBV5-4 and TRBJ1-1; 8 positions agree with TRBD1. CDR3 length: 18 amino acids. The germline V gene has CDR1 SGHNT and CDR2 YYREEE (reference sequence). J was trimmed by 1 base and V by 0 bases; bases with no gene match: 11. The CDR3 loop reads CASSLGTGPSGWNTEAFF. The CDR3 coding sequence is TGTGCCAGCAGCTTGGGGACAGGGCCTAGTGGTTGGAACACTGAAGCTTTCTTT.

The chain recombines TRBV19 with TRBJ1-2; TRBD1 aligns across 7 bases. The ends lost 4 bases at V and 6 bases at J; junction bases unmatched: 11. The CDR3 consists of 15 residues. Per the germline V gene, CDR1 is LNHDA and CDR2 is SQIVND (reference sequence). Here the CDR3 reads CASSRSGTEGNGYTF. The CDR3 bases are TGTGCCAGTAGTAGGAGCGGGACAGAAGGTAATGGCTACACCTTC.

The chain links TRBV2 to TRBJ1-1; D is ambiguous. Trimming stripped 8 bases from V and 3 bases from J, with 10 bases between. Germline V gene data show CDR1 as SNHLY and CDR2 as FYNNEI. The CDR3 is 12 residues long. As DNA, the CDR3 is TGTGCCAGCGGAAAGAGGGACACTGAAGCTTTCTTT. The encoded protein is CASGKRDTEAFF.